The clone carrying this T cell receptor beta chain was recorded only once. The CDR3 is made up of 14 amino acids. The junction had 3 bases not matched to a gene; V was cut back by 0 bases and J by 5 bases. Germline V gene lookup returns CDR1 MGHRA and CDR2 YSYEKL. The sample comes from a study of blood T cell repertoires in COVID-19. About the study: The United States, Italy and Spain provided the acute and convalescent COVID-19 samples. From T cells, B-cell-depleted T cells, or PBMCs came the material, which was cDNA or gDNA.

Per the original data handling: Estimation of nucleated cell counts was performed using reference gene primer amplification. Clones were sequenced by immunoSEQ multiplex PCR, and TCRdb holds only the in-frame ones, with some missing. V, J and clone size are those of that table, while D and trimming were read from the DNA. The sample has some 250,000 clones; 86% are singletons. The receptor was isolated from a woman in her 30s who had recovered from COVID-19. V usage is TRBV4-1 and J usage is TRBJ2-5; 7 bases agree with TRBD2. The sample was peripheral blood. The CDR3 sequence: CASSQEGGIETQYF. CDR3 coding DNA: TGCGCCAGCAGCCAAGAGGGGGGGATTGAGACCCAGTACTTC.